Listed below are T cell receptor beta chains from one sample, sequenced in a study of regulatory T cells in long-lasting Graves disease. MiXCR, run by TCRdb on the multiplex PCR reads, gives a single entry per CDR3 protein. The sample has some 410,000 distinct CDR3 sequences; roughly 17% are singletons. The sample also formed part of further work on T cells in Graves' hyperthyroidism and ophthalmopathy.

The material sequenced was peripheral blood mononuclear cells (PBMCs), taken at new diagnosis, from a patient treated with antithyroid drugs. These receptor sequences come from a woman in her twenties or thirties with Graves disease. Both conserved end residues are part of each CDR3. Fields, in order: D gene, clone size, V gene, J gene, CDR3 protein, CDR3 DNA. A D gene is named only where the DNA matches it firmly. Size values are once, few and many counts, or a class for expanded clones, and some rows have none.

d_call: NA
clone_size: few
v_call: TRBV5-6
j_call: TRBJ1-1
cdr3_aa: CASSSLRGYTEAFF
cdr3_nt: TGTGCCAGCAGCTCCCTGAGGGGTTACACTGAAGCTTTCTTT

d_call: TRBD2
clone_size: few
v_call: TRBV3-1
j_call: TRBJ2-2
cdr3_aa: CASSQTTGGSRTGELFF
cdr3_nt: TGTGCCAGCAGCCAAACGACTGGCGGGAGCAGGACCGGGGAGCTGTTTTTT

d_call: NA
clone_size: NA
v_call: TRBV19
j_call: TRBJ1-6
cdr3_aa: CASTSGPSGDSPLHF
cdr3_nt: TGTGCCAGTACCAGCGGACCTAGCGGCGATTCACCCCTCCACTTT

d_call: NA
clone_size: many
v_call: TRBV29-1
j_call: TRBJ2-3
cdr3_aa: CSVDFQARIADTQYF
cdr3_nt: TGCAGCGTTGACTTCCAGGCCAGGATAGCAGATACGCAGTATTTT

d_call: TRBD1
clone_size: NA
v_call: TRBV11-2
j_call: TRBJ1-1
cdr3_aa: CASMEDRGLMNTEAFF
cdr3_nt: TGTGCCAGCATGGAGGACAGGGGTTTGATGAACACTGAAGCTTTCTTT

d_call: NA
clone_size: NA
v_call: TRBV11-2
j_call: TRBJ1-5
cdr3_aa: CASSPAWGASQPQHF
cdr3_nt: TGTGCCAGCAGCCCCGCCTGGGGGGCAAGCCAGCCCCAGCATTTT

d_call: TRBD1
clone_size: NA
v_call: TRBV11-1
j_call: TRBJ2-7
cdr3_aa: CASSLARDRGRYEQYF
cdr3_nt: TGTGCCAGCAGCTTAGCCCGGGACAGGGGAAGGTACGAGCAGTACTTC

d_call: NA
clone_size: NA
v_call: TRBV6-1
j_call: TRBJ1-1
cdr3_aa: CASTPTNTEAFF
cdr3_nt: TGTGCCAGCACCCCTACGAACACTGAAGCTTTCTTT

d_call: TRBD1
clone_size: NA
v_call: TRBV2
j_call: TRBJ2-7
cdr3_aa: CASAGYPRGTGGYEQYF
cdr3_nt: TGTGCCAGCGCGGGGTACCCGCGGGGGACAGGGGGCTACGAGCAGTACTTC

d_call: NA
clone_size: many
v_call: TRBV29-1
j_call: TRBJ1-1
cdr3_aa: CSVRGQPNTEAFF
cdr3_nt: TGCAGCGTTCGTGGACAGCCGAACACTGAAGCTTTCTTT

d_call: TRBD1
clone_size: many
v_call: TRBV7-2
j_call: TRBJ2-7
cdr3_aa: CASSLQPGGGYEQYF
cdr3_nt: TGTGCCAGCAGCTTACAACCAGGGGGTGGTTACGAGCAGTACTTC

d_call: NA
clone_size: many
v_call: TRBV2
j_call: TRBJ1-2
cdr3_aa: CARTLGGENYGYTF
cdr3_nt: TGTGCCAGAACCTTAGGGGGGGAAAACTATGGCTACACCTTC

d_call: NA
clone_size: NA
v_call: TRBV28
j_call: TRBJ1-1
cdr3_aa: CASSPIENAEAFF
cdr3_nt: TGTGCCAGCAGTCCAATCGAGAACGCTGAAGCTTTCTTT

d_call: NA
clone_size: few
v_call: TRBV5-1
j_call: TRBJ1-1
cdr3_aa: CASSLGEGNTEAFF
cdr3_nt: TGCGCCAGCAGCTTGGGCGAGGGAAACACTGAAGCTTTCTTT

d_call: TRBD2
clone_size: many
v_call: TRBV28
j_call: TRBJ2-7
cdr3_aa: CASSLLAGALYEQYF
cdr3_nt: TGTGCCAGCAGCCTCCTAGCGGGGGCACTCTACGAGCAGTACTTC

d_call: NA
clone_size: many
v_call: TRBV24-1
j_call: TRBJ2-2
cdr3_aa: CATSALRTADTGELFF
cdr3_nt: TGTGCCACCAGTGCCCTACGCACGGCTGACACCGGGGAGCTGTTTTTT